In its sample, the clone carrying this T cell receptor beta chain was seen a few times. The antigen is undetermined. The CDR3 loop spans 15 amino acids. CDR1 and CDR2 (germline): SGHRS, YFSETQ. V lost 1 base to trimming and J lost 1 base, with 11 bases between them. Template switching with 5'RACE generated the TCR cDNA and added a universal primer site and UMIs. TCRdb reprocessed the 5' RACE reads via MiXCR and lists one record per CDR3 protein. The sample includes 450,000 to 650,000 distinct CDR3 sequences, about a fifth of them seen just once. These data belong to a study of T cells after yellow fever vaccination. Study-wide results and caveats: The CD4 and CD8 compartments had a small share of their clonotypes in common. Compared with primary, the secondary response was weaker and peaked at day 5, not 15.

The TCR sequence derives from a man younger than 30 who received the YFV17D yellow fever vaccine. V and J are TRBV5-1 and TRBJ1-1, with unresolved D. The material was PBMCs, obtained roughly 20 days after the first yellow fever vaccination. The CDR3 nucleotides are TGCGCCAGCAGCTTGAGTACTGCGGCGAACACTGAAGCTTTCTTT. It encodes CASSLSTAANTEAFF.